This T cell receptor beta chain stems from a study of blood T cell repertoires in COVID-19. The wider study: PBMCs, B-cell-depleted T cells, or T cells were the source of the cDNA or gDNA that made up the material.

J gave up 3 bases and V 4 bases, and 12 bases lay outside the gene matches. This CDR3 has 18 residues. Germline V gene lookup returns CDR1 MGHDK and CDR2 SYGVNS. Original analysis: Amplification from reference gene primers served as the basis for estimated nucleated cell counts. Sequenced by immunoSEQ multiplex PCR; TCRdb stores in-frame clones only, minus some. V and J calls and clone size come straight from that table; D and trimming were deduced from the DNA. The sample lists over 45,000 clones, approximately 82% occurring once. The sequenced material came from peripheral blood. This clonotype was obtained from a human donor in a cohort sampled during active or convalescent COVID-19. The chain combines TRBV25-1 with TRBJ1-6; 7 bases are a match to TRBD1. DNA of the CDR3: TGTGCCAGCAGTGCTCATAGGGACAGCAGAGACTATAATTCACCCCTCCACTTT. Its translation is CASSAHRDSRDYNSPLHF.